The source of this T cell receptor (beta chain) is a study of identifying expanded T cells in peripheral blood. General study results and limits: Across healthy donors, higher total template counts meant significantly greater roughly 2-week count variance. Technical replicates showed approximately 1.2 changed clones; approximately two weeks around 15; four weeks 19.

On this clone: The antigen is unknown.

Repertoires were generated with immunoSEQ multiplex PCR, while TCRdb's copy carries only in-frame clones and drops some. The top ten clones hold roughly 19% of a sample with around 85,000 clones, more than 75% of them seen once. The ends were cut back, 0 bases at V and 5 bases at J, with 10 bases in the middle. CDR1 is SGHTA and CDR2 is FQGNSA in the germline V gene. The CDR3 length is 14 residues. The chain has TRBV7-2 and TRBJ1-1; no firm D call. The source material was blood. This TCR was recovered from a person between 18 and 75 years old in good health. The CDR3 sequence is CASSLASTGTEAFF. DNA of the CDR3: TGTGCCAGCAGCTTAGCATCCACCGGGACTGAAGCTTTCTTT.